The 21 T cell receptor beta chains reported below all come from one sample, sequenced in a study of CD8+ T cells in alopecia areata listed by TCRdb under 2018. The library was produced with the immunoSEQ multiplex PCR assay. RNA was extracted from all samples and reverse transcribed into cDNA, which served as template for TCR sequencing. This is the immuneACCESS table as TCRdb keeps it, with only in-frame sequences that have V and J called. A part of the clones is gone; compared with another copy, unresolved V genes explain less than half, and the rest is unexplained. Counted in this sample were some 150,000 clones; approximately 56% of them appeared once. Of the sample, 36% falls within the top ten clones. The sequenced sample consisted of CD8+ T cells sorted from blood. The source of these receptors is a human donor in good health.

The rearrangement joins TRBV4-1 to TRBJ2-7, with D possibly matching TRBD1 (5 bases). Trimming shortened V by 8 bases and J by 5 bases, and 10 bases separated the two germline ends. CDR1 and CDR2 from the germline V gene are MGHRA and YSYEKL. The CDR3 contains 11 residues. The chain's CDR3 is CASGWGHEQYF. In DNA, the CDR3 is TGCGCCAGCGGGTGGGGCCACGAGCAGTACTTC.

This sequence joins TRBV9 and TRBJ2-6; D ambiguous. Trimming stripped 0 bases from V and 0 bases from J, with 4 bases between. Germline V gene data show CDR1 as SGDLS and CDR2 as YYNGEE. The CDR3 sequence is 15 residues long. This CDR3 reads CASSVVSSGANVLTF. The CDR3 nucleotides are TGTGCCAGCAGCGTAGTCAGCTCTGGGGCCAACGTCCTGACTTTC.

The chain employs TRBV7-9 and TRBJ2-1, with unresolved D. From germline, CDR1 is SEHNR and CDR2 FQNEAQ (reference sequence). Trimming left V 5 bases short and J 7 bases short, with 9 bases between. The CDR3 has 12 residues. Here the CDR3 reads CASSQALNEQFF. In DNA, the CDR3 is TGTGCCAGCAGCCAAGCCCTGAATGAGCAGTTCTTC.

In DNA, the CDR3 is TGTGCCAGCAGCTTCCATCGACTAGCAGAGTACAATGAGCAGTTCTTC. It codes for CASSFHRLAEYNEQFF. This chain connects TRBV11-2 to TRBJ2-1; 7 bases line up with TRBD2. This CDR3 has 16 residues. Germline CDR1 reads SGHAT; CDR2 reads FQNNGV. V dropped 3 bases and J dropped 4; count of bases not matched to a gene: 9. Full variable domain (remainder filled in from reference TRBV11-2 and TRBJ2-1): EAGVAQSPRYKIIEKRQSVAFWCNPISGHATLYWYQQILGQGPKLLIQFQNNGVVDDSQLPKDRFSAERLKGVDSTLKIQPAKLEDSAVYLCASSFHRLAEYNEQFFGPGTRLTVL.

The rearrangement links TRBV10-3 to TRBJ2-7; 9 bases fit TRBD1. CDR1 and CDR2 from the germline V gene are ENHRY and SYGVKD. J gave up 2 bases and V 3 bases, and 8 bases lay outside the gene matches. The CDR3 is 16 residues long. CDR3 sequence reads: CAISDPAGTGPYEQYF. CDR3 nucleotide sequence: TGTGCCATCAGTGACCCGGCCGGGACAGGGCCCTACGAGCAGTACTTC.

The rearrangement joins TRBV27 to TRBJ1-2; no reliable D call. Trimming took 0 bases from V and 7 from J, leaving 15 bases between them. In germline, CDR1 is MNHEY, CDR2 SMNVEV (reference sequence). CDR3 length: 15 residues. CDR3 sequence (DNA): TGTGCCAGCAGTTTATCGCGCAGGATGGTCTTTGGCTACACCTTC. Its translation is CASSLSRRMVFGYTF.

V gene TRBV7-9 combines with J gene TRBJ2-5; TRBD1 matches at 9 bases. J lost 5 bases, V lost 5 bases, and 6 bases had no gene match. The CDR3 spans 14 residues. Per germline, CDR1 SEHNR and CDR2 FQNEAQ (reference sequence). CDR3 sequence reads: CASSITGGGETQYF. The CDR3 nucleotides read TGTGCCAGCAGCATCACAGGGGGCGGCGAGACCCAGTACTTC. The full variable domain, completed using reference TRBV7-9 and TRBJ2-5, is DTGVSQNPRHKITKRGQNVTFRCDPISEHNRLYWYRQTLGQGPEFLTYFQNEAQLEKSRLLSDRFSAERPKGSFSTLEIQRTEQGDSAMYLCASSITGGGETQYFGPGTRLLVL.

The gene calls are TRBV29-1 and TRBJ2-7; D is perhaps TRBD1 (6 bases). V was trimmed by 3 bases and J by 2 bases, leaving 17 bases between them. This CDR3 spans 15 amino acids. The V gene's germline CDR1 is SQVTM and CDR2 ANQGSEA. CDR3 loop: CSVEDPDSLPYEQYF. In nucleotides, the CDR3 is TGCAGCGTTGAGGACCCGGACAGTTTACCCTACGAGCAGTACTTC.

This clone came up a few times. The chain has TRBV11-2 and TRBJ2-7; D possibly corresponds to TRBD1 (6 bases). V dropped 4 bases and J dropped 4 bases, with 14 bases sitting between them. The germline V gene encodes CDR1 SGHAT and CDR2 FQNNGV. The CDR3 spans 14 residues. The CDR3 region is CASSSPDRLYEQYF. Here the CDR3 DNA reads TGTGCCAGCAGCTCCCCCGACAGGCTATACGAGCAGTACTTC.

The V and J genes are TRBV4-1 and TRBJ2-5, with 8 bases matching TRBD2. The germline CDR1 and CDR2 sequences are MGHRA and YSYEKL. This CDR3 has 15 amino acids. The ends lost 4 bases at V and 5 bases at J; junction bases unmatched: 9. The DNA of the CDR3 is TGCGCCAGCAGCCGTAGAGCGGGAGCGGCGGAGACCCAGTACTTC. Amino acids: CASSRRAGAAETQYF.

This chain joins TRBV29-1 and TRBJ2-3; the D is unclear. The V end was cut by 3 bases, the J end by 2 bases, with 12 bases between. The germline V gene has CDR1 SQVTM and CDR2 ANQGSEA. This CDR3 comprises 14 residues. The CDR3 protein is CSVDQQVSTDTQYF. CDR3 coding DNA: TGCAGCGTTGATCAGCAGGTATCCACAGATACGCAGTATTTT.

The gene calls are TRBV9 and TRBJ1-3; D is ambiguous. The ends were cut back, 7 bases at V and 8 bases at J, with 7 bases in the middle. Germline V gene lookup returns CDR1 SGDLS and CDR2 YYNGEE. This CDR3 is 10 amino acids long. CDR3 DNA: TGTGCCAGCGGGAGAGACACCATATATTTT. Encoded protein: CASGRDTIYF.

V gene TRBV6-5 combines with J gene TRBJ1-1; D is possibly TRBD1 (6 bases). This CDR3 is built from 12 residues. Germline lookup yields CDR1 MNHEY and CDR2 SVGAGI. Trimming shortened V by 6 bases and J by 6 bases, and 11 bases separated the two germline ends. The CDR3 region is CASRGGGAEAFF. DNA for the CDR3: TGTGCCAGCAGGGGGGGCGGCGCTGAAGCTTTCTTT.

The J gene is TRBJ2-1, the V gene TRBV5-1; 10 bases are a match to TRBD2. The V segment lost 1 base and the J segment 0 bases; nucleotides outside the gene matches: 4. The CDR3 consists of 17 residues. Looked up from germline, CDR1 is SGHRS and CDR2 is YFSETQ. The CDR3 DNA sequence: TGCGCCAGCAGCTTGAAAGCTAGCGGGAGCTCCTACAATGAGCAGTTCTTC. As protein: CASSLKASGSSYNEQFF.

This rearrangement joins TRBV23-1 to TRBJ2-1; 8 bases line up with TRBD1. TRBV23-1 is known as an ORF, though its function is uncertain. The trim removed 0 bases at V and 0 bases at J, leaving 7 bases unmatched. The CDR3 length is 18 residues. The CDR3 DNA is TGCGCCAGCAGTCAATCGAGGACAGGGACATGCTCCTACAATGAGCAGTTCTTC. It yields the protein CASSQSRTGTCSYNEQFF.

The chain has TRBV15 and TRBJ1-2, with D possibly TRBD1 on 5 matching bases. Trimming removed 2 bases from V and 1 base from J, with 14 bases in between. Germline V gene sequence: CDR1 LNHNV, CDR2 YYDKDF (reference sequence). This CDR3 is built from 16 residues. The CDR3 spells CATSRQPRGINYGYTF. The CDR3 region has the DNA TGTGCCACCAGCAGACAACCCCGGGGGATTAACTATGGCTACACCTTC.

This clone was seen a few times. V gene TRBV7-2 combines with J gene TRBJ2-5, with 10 bases identical to TRBD2. J lost 4 bases, V lost 5 bases, and 16 bases had no gene match. The CDR3 loop spans 18 amino acids. Germline values: CDR1 SGHTA, CDR2 FQGNSA. The DNA of the CDR3 is TGTGCCAGCAGCGCGTCTAGCGGGAGCCTCCTCCAGGGAGAGACCCAGTACTTC. As protein: CASSASSGSLLQGETQYF.

V and J are TRBV2 and TRBJ1-2, with 7 positions matching TRBD1. The CDR3 has 13 amino acids. V trimming: 9 bases; J trimming: 5 bases; junction bases outside the gene matches: 9. Germline values: CDR1 SNHLY, CDR2 FYNNEI. The CDR3 nucleotides read TGTGCCAGACCACCGGGACAGAGTTATGGCTACACCTTC. It specifies CARPPGQSYGYTF.

J is TRBJ1-2 and V is TRBV5-1, with D uncertain. This CDR3 is 14 amino acids long. Trimming cost V 1 base and J 4 bases, with 11 bases left between them. From germline, CDR1 is SGHRS and CDR2 YFSETQ. The CDR3 loop is CASSLMDGFYGYTF. In nucleotides, the CDR3 is TGCGCCAGCAGCTTGATGGATGGTTTCTATGGCTACACCTTC.

This chain links TRBV6-5 with TRBJ2-3; TRBD2 might be the D (7 bases). The germline CDR1 and CDR2 sequences are MNHEY and SVGAGI. V dropped 6 bases and J dropped 7 bases, with 20 bases sitting between them. The CDR3 spans 15 residues. CDR3 sequence (DNA): TGTGCCAGCAGCAAACAGGGCGGGAGTACATATACGCAGTATTTT. Its translation is CASSKQGGSTYTQYF.

This chain joins TRBV25-1 and TRBJ2-1, with a possible D match to TRBD2 (6 bases). The germline gives CDR1 MGHDK, CDR2 SYGVNS. The V gene lost 6 bases and the J gene lost 6 bases, with 6 bases spanning the gap. The CDR3 is made up of 11 amino acids. The CDR3 region is CASRRGNEQFF. The CDR3 nucleotides read TGTGCCAGCAGGCGGGGCAATGAGCAGTTCTTC.